The clone carrying this TCR beta chain was found a few times. The antigen is unknown. The sample is drawn from a study of post-analysis software for immune sequencing data. Study-wide findings and caveats: When compared against controls, multiple sclerosis patients showed significantly lower normalized Chao1 diversity.

Included in the TCR beta cDNA libraries were unique molecular identifiers. Each sample of roughly 0.9 to 11 million input T cells yielded 500,000 or so cDNA molecules, so each molecule approximated one T cell. TCRdb recomputed calls from the PCR reads with MiXCR, one row per CDR3 protein. There are 150,000 to 200,000 distinct CDR3 sequences in the sample; approximately 35% occur only once, and under 30% lies in the top ten. Losses at the gene ends were 6 bases for V and 4 bases for J; bases not matched to a gene: 10. The CDR3 loop spans 14 amino acids. Germline V lookup: CDR1 DFQATT, CDR2 SNEGSKA (reference sequence).

J is TRBJ2-7 and V is TRBV20-1, with TRBD1 matching over 9 bases. Sequenced here: blood, sampled after autologous hematopoietic stem cell transplantation. The receptor's source is a girl aged 5 to 17 with multiple sclerosis. This CDR3 is CSATSGTGIYEQYF. The CDR3 DNA is TGCAGTGCAACATCCGGGACAGGGATTTACGAGCAGTACTTC.